This T cell receptor beta chain was identified during a study of CD8 T cells in ankylosing spondylitis. The TCR beta libraries were generated through quantitative 5'-RACE incorporating molecular barcodes. TCRdb analysed the 5' RACE reads with MiXCR anew, one entry per CDR3 protein. This table has more than 650,000 distinct CDR3 sequences, roughly 12% appearing once. Concerning this clonotype itself: Its target is not known.

Trimming shortened V by 6 bases and J by 0 bases, and 16 bases separated the two germline ends. Germline V gene lookup returns CDR1 LNHDA and CDR2 SQIVND (reference sequence). The CDR3 covers 16 residues. Study findings and constraints: The study identified a TCR beta motif of seven or eight highly homologous variants that appeared characteristic of ankylosing spondylitis blood. Reportedly, disease-linked clones are significantly enriched in ankylosing spondylitis patients' matched synovial fluid.

The sequenced sample consisted of blood, either unsorted or a sorted T cell fraction (not recorded which). This clonotype was obtained from a male donor with ankylosing spondylitis. This chain joins TRBV19 and TRBJ2-3; D not certain. DNA of the CDR3: TGTGCCAGTAGACCACGTCGGGCGGCTAGCACAGATACGCAGTATTTT. Translation: CASRPRRAASTDTQYF. Supplemented by reference TRBV19 and TRBJ2-3, the full variable domain reads DGGITQSPKYLFRKEGQNVTLSCEQNLNHDAMYWYRQDPGQGLRLIYYSQIVNDFQKGDIAEGYSVSREKKESFPLTVTSAQKNPTAFYLCASRPRRAASTDTQYFGPGTRLTVL.